This T cell receptor (beta chain) was recorded in a study of control samples from healthy donors and cancer patients. CDR1 and CDR2 (germline): DFQATT, SNEGSKA (reference sequence). The CDR3 length is 12 residues. Trimming pared 7 bases from V and 3 bases from J, leaving 11 bases between. Clones were read by immunoSEQ multiplex PCR, and TCRdb kept only the in-frame ones, dropping some. The data contain about 140,000 clones, about nine tenths of them seen just once; the ten biggest clones take up around 10%. The sample was blood. V is TRBV20-1 and J is TRBJ2-3; tentatively, D is TRBD2 (6 bases). The sequence came from a man aged 25-45 years in good health. This CDR3 reads CSVSRETDTQYF. The DNA of the CDR3 is TGCAGTGTTAGTCGGGAGACAGATACGCAGTATTTT.